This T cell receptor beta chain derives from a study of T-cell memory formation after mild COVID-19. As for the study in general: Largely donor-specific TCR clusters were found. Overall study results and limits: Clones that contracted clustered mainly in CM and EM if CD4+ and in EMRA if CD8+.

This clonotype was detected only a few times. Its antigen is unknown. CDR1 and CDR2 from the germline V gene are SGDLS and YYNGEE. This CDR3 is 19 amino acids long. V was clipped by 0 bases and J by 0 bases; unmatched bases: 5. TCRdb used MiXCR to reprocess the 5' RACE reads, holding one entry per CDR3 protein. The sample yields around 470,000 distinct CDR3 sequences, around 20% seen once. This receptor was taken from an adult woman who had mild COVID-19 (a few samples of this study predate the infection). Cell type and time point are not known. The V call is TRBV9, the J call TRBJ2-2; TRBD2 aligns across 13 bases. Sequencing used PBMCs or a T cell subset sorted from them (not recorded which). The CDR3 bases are TGTGCCAGCAGCGTAGATTGGACTAGCGGGAGTTCGAACACCGGGGAGCTGTTTTTT. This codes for CASSVDWTSGSSNTGELFF.